This TCR beta chain was observed in a study of kidney transplant recipient with SARS-CoV-2 infection. This clonotype was recorded at least ten times. The CDR3 has 16 residues. Trimming took 6 bases from V and 4 from J, leaving 22 bases between them. TCRdb reprocessed the reads via MiXCR and lists one record per CDR3 protein. The table has under 300,000 distinct CDR3 sequences, roughly 26% seen once; the top ten hold around 6.8%. The chain combines TRBV5-3 with TRBJ1-2; no reliable D call. TRBV5-3 counts as an open reading frame of uncertain function. Here the sequenced sample was a blood sample, taken at baseline and around day 120 from a kidney transplant recipient. This sequence originates from a male patient between 25 and 40 years old who had COVID-19 and was a kidney transplant recipient. Some of these T cells may belong to the graft donor. Here the CDR3 reads CARKGKVVRKTYGYTF. CDR3 bases: TGTGCCAGAAAGGGAAAAGTGGTGAGAAAGACCTATGGCTACACCTTC.